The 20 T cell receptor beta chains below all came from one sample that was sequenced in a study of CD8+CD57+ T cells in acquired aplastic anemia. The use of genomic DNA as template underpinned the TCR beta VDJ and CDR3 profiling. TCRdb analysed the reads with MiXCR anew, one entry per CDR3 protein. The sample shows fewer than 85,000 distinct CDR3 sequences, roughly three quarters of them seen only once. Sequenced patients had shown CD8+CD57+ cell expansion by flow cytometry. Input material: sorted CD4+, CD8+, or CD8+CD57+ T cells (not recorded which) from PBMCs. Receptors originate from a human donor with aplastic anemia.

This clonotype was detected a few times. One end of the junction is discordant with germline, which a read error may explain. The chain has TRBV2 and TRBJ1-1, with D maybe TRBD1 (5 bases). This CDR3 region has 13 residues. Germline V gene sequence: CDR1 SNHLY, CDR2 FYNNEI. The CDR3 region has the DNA TGTGCCAGTAGTGACAGAGAGAACACTGAAGCTTTCTTT. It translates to CASSDRENTEAFF.

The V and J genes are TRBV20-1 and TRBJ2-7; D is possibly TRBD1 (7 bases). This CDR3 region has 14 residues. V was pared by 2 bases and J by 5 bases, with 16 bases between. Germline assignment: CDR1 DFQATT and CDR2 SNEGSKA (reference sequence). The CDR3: CSARSPLRGDEQYF. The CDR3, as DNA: TGCAGTGCTAGATCCCCCCTCAGGGGGGACGAGCAGTACTTC.

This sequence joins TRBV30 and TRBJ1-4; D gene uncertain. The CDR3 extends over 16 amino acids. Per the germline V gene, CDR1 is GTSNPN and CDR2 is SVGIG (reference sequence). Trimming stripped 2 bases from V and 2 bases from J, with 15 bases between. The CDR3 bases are TGTGCCTGGAGTCCAACATTTACCCGGACTAATGAAAAACTGTTTTTT. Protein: CAWSPTFTRTNEKLFF.

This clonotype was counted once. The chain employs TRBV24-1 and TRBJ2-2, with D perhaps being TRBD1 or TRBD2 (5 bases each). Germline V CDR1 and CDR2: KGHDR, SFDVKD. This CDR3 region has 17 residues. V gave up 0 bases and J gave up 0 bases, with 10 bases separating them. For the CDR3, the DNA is TGTGCCACCAGTGATTTGGGGGACCTCGCGAACACCGGGGAGCTGTTTTTT. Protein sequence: CATSDLGDLANTGELFF.

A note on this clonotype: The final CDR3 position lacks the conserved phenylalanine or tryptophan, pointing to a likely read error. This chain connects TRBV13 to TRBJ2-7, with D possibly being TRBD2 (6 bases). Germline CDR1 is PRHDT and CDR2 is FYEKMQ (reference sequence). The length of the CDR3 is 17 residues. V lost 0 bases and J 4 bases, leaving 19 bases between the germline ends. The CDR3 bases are TGTGCCAGCAGCTTAGGGGACCCGCGGGCTAGCGTGTACGAGCAGTACCTC. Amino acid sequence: CASSLGDPRASVYEQYL.

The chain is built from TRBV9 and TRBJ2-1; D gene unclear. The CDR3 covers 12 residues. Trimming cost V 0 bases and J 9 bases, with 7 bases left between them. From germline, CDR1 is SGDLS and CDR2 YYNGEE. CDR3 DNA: TGTGCCAGCAGCGTAGTGGGTAGTGAGCAGTTCTTC. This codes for CASSVVGSEQFF.

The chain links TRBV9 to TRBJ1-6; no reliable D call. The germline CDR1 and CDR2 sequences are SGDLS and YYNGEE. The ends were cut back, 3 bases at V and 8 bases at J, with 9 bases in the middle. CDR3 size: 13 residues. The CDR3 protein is CASSALPDSPLHF. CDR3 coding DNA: TGTGCCAGCAGCGCCCTTCCCGATTCACCCCTCCACTTT. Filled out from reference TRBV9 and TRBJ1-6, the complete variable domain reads DSGVTQTPKHLITATGQRVTLRCSPRSGDLSVYWYQQSLDQGLQFLIQYYNGEERAKGNILERFSAQQFPDLHSELNLSSLELGDSALYFCASSALPDSPLHFGNGTRLTVT.

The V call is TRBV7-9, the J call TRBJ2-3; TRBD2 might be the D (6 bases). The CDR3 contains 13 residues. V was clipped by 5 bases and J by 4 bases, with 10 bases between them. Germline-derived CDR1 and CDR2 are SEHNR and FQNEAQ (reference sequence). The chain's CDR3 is CASSPRLADTQYF. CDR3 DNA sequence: TGTGCCAGCAGCCCTAGACTAGCAGATACGCAGTATTTT.

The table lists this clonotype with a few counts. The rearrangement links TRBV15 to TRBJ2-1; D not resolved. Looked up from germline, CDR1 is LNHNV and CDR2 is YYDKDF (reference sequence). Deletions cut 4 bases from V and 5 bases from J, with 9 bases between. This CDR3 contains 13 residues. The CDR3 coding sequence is TGTGCCACCAGCACGAGGCAAGACAATGAGCAGTTCTTC. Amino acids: CATSTRQDNEQFF.

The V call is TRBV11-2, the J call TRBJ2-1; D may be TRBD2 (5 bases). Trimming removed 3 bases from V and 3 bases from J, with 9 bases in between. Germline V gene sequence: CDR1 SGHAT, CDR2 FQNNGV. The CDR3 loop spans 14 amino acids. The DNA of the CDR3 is TGTGCCAGCAGCTTGGACTGGGACTACAATGAGCAGTTCTTC. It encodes CASSLDWDYNEQFF.

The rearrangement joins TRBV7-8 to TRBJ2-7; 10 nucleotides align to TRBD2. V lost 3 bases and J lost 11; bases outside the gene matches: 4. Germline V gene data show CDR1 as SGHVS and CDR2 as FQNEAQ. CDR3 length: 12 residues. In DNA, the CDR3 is TGTGCCAGCAGCTTTCTAGCGGGAGTAGAGTACTTC. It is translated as CASSFLAGVEYF.

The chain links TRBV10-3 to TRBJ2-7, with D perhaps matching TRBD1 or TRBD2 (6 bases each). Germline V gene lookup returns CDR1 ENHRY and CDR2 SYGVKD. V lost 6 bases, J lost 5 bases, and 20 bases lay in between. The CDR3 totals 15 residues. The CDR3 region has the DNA TGTGCCATCAGCGGAAGGGGGGAACTAAAGAACGAGCAGTACTTC. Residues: CAISGRGELKNEQYF.

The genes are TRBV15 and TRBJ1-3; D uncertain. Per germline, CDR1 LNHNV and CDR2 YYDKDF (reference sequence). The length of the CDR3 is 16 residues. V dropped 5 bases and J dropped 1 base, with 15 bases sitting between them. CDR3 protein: CATSSIGWGSGNTIYF. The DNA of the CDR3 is TGTGCCACCAGCTCAATCGGATGGGGTTCTGGAAACACCATATATTTT.

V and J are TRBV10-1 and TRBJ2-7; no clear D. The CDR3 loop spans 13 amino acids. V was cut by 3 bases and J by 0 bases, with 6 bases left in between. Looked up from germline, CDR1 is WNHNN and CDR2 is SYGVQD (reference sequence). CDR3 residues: CASSDLDSYEQYF. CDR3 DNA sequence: TGCGCCAGCAGTGACCTTGACTCCTACGAGCAGTACTTC.

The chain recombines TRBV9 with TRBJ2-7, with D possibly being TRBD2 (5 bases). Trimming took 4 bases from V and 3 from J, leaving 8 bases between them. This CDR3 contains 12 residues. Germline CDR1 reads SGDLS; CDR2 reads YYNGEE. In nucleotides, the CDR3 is TGTGCCAGCAGCCCCGGGGTCTACGAGCAGTACTTC. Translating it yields CASSPGVYEQYF. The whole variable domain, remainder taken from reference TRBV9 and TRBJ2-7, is DSGVTQTPKHLITATGQRVTLRCSPRSGDLSVYWYQQSLDQGLQFLIQYYNGEERAKGNILERFSAQQFPDLHSELNLSSLELGDSALYFCASSPGVYEQYFGPGTRLTVT.

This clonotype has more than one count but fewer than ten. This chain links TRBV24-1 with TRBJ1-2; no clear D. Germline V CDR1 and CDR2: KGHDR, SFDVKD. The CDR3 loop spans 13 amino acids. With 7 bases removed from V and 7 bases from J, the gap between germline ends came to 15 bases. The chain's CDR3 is CATRDRLGSGYTF. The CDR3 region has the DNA TGTGCCACCAGAGACCGCCTTGGTAGTGGCTACACCTTC.

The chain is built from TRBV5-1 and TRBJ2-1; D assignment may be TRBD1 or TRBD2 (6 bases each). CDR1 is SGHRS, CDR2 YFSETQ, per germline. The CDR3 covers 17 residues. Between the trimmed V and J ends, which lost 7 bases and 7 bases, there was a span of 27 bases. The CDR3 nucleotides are TGCGCCAGCCGCATTCGCGTGGGGGGCGCGAATGGAAATGAGCAGTTCTTC. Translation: CASRIRVGGANGNEQFF.

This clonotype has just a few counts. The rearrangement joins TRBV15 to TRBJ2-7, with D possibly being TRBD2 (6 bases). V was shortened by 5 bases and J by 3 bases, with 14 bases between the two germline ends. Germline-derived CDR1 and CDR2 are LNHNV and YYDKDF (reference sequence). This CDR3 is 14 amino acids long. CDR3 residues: CATSAVWGGYEQYF. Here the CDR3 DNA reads TGTGCCACCAGCGCGGTGTGGGGAGGCTACGAGCAGTACTTC.

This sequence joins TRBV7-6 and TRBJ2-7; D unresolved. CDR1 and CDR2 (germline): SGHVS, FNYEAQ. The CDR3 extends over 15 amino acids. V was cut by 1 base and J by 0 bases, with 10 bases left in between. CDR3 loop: CASSLGIGGSYEQYF. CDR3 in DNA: TGTGCCAGCAGCTTAGGGATTGGTGGCTCCTACGAGCAGTACTTC.

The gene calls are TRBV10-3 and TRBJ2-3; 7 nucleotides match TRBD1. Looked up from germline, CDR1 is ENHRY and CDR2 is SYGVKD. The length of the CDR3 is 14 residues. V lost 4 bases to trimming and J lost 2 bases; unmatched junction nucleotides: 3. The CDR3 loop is CAISGGQDTDTQYF. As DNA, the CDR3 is TGTGCCATCAGTGGTGGACAGGACACAGATACGCAGTATTTT.